One sample yielded the 24 T cell receptor beta chains listed below, sequenced in a study of T-cell reconstitution after alpha-beta-depleted transplantation in children. A TCRbeta library incorporating unique molecular identifiers was prepared. Using its own MiXCR run on the PCR reads, TCRdb lists one record per CDR3 protein. Here the sample spans approximately 240,000 distinct CDR3 sequences, around 9.5% being singletons. The material sequenced was PBMCs from the stem cell graft donor, taken from the stem cell graft. The receptors were sampled from a human donor who donated a stem cell graft to a child with acute lymphoblastic leukemia.

The table lists this clonotype with many counts. This chain links TRBV7-9 with TRBJ1-2, with D maybe TRBD1 (5 bases). The CDR3 runs to 14 residues. Germline assignment: CDR1 SEHNR and CDR2 FQNEAQ (reference sequence). Trimming removed 5 bases from V and 3 bases from J, with 13 bases in between. The CDR3 loop reads CASSPEGDYYGYTF. CDR3 DNA sequence: TGTGCCAGCAGCCCAGAAGGGGACTACTATGGCTACACCTTC.

Many counts were recorded for this clonotype. The chain carries TRBV5-8 and TRBJ1-1, with 7 bases lining up with TRBD1. After removal of 4 bases from V and 0 bases from J, the junction contained 9 bases not matched to a gene. CDR3 length: 16 residues. Germline V CDR1 and CDR2: SGHTS, YDEGEE. The CDR3 nucleotides are TGTGCCAGCAGCGATCGACAGGGAGGCATGAACACTGAAGCTTTCTTT. It encodes CASSDRQGGMNTEAFF.

The table lists this clonotype with a few counts. The chain is built from TRBV5-6 and TRBJ1-5, with 7 bases identical to TRBD1. Germline lookup yields CDR1 SGHDT and CDR2 YYEEEE. Trimming took 1 base from V and 9 from J; bases not matched to a gene: 13. The length of the CDR3 is 16 residues. The chain's CDR3 is CASSLYLGQNPGPQHF. The CDR3 DNA reads as TGTGCCAGCAGCTTGTATCTGGGACAGAACCCTGGGCCCCAGCATTTT.

This chain uses TRBV6-5 with TRBJ2-3; no clear D gene. V lost 5 bases, J lost 0 bases, and 15 bases lay in between. The CDR3 loop spans 16 amino acids. Per germline, CDR1 MNHEY and CDR2 SVGAGI. The CDR3 nucleotides read TGTGCCAGCAGTCTCTACGAGACGGCTAGCACAGATACGCAGTATTTT. It is translated as CASSLYETASTDTQYF.

This chain uses TRBV20-1 with TRBJ2-7; 9 nucleotides match TRBD2. V shed 0 bases and J 4 bases; nucleotides not matched to a gene: 4. The CDR3 spans 14 residues. CDR1 DFQATT and CDR2 SNEGSKA come from the germline V gene (reference sequence). Here the CDR3 reads CSARDGSGGYEQYF. The DNA for the CDR3 is TGCAGTGCTAGAGATGGTAGCGGGGGATACGAGCAGTACTTC.

V usage is TRBV5-6 and J usage is TRBJ1-5; D gene ambiguous. The length of the CDR3 is 15 residues. Germline V gene data show CDR1 as SGHDT and CDR2 as YYEEEE. Trimming took 2 bases from V and 0 from J, leaving 9 bases between them. CDR3: CASSFLGNSNQPQHF. The DNA for the CDR3 is TGTGCCAGCAGCTTCCTTGGTAATAGCAATCAGCCCCAGCATTTT.

In this sample, this clonotype turned up many times. The V call is TRBV5-1, the J call TRBJ2-7, with TRBD1 as a possible D gene (6 bases). CDR1 is SGHRS and CDR2 is YFSETQ in the germline V gene. Trimming left V 2 bases short and J 3 bases short, with 9 bases between. The CDR3 runs 13 residues. This chain's CDR3 is CASSFYRDYEQYF. The CDR3 region has the DNA TGCGCCAGCAGCTTCTACAGGGACTACGAGCAGTACTTC.

This clonotype was observed a handful of times. The limits of the CDR3 on the DNA are not certain, so only TCRdb's listed CDR3 is given. J is TRBJ2-2 and V is TRBV21-1; TRBD2, the D gene given by the table, was not confirmed from the DNA. TRBV21-1 is a pseudogene locus. Termini included, the CDR3 measures 18 amino acids. The CDR3 loop reads CASSNGLAGGRTPGSCFF.

The chain employs TRBV7-9 and TRBJ2-2; 7 positions agree with TRBD1. The trim removed 5 bases at V and 5 bases at J, leaving 8 bases unmatched. CDR1 is SEHNR, CDR2 FQNEAQ, per germline (reference sequence). The CDR3 runs to 15 residues. Here the CDR3 DNA reads TGTGCCAGCAGCCACCGACAGGGACGAACCGGGGAGCTGTTTTTT. This gives the protein CASSHRQGRTGELFF.

A remark on this clonotype: The CDR3 end shows no conserved phenylalanine or tryptophan, and so a read error is likely. The DNA is left out, because the CDR3 cannot be placed on it with certainty; the CDR3 is given as TCRdb lists it. The J gene is TRBJ1-2, the V gene TRBV6-1; the D call in the table, TRBD1, was not verified against the DNA. Germline CDR1 is MNHNS and CDR2 is SASEGT. The CDR3 length is 12 residues, termini included. The CDR3 spells CAAGQGIFGYTC.

This clonotype was found a few times. This chain joins TRBV19 and TRBJ2-5; 9 bases align to TRBD2. Germline V gene sequence: CDR1 LNHDA, CDR2 SQIVND (reference sequence). The trim removed 5 bases at V and 3 bases at J, leaving 4 bases unmatched. There are 14 residues in the CDR3. The CDR3 here is CASSPLAGEETQYF. The CDR3 DNA reads as TGTGCCAGTAGTCCGTTAGCGGGGGAAGAGACCCAGTACTTC. The full variable domain, with the rest looked up from reference TRBV19 and TRBJ2-5, is DGGITQSPKYLFRKEGQNVTLSCEQNLNHDAMYWYRQDPGQGLRLIYYSQIVNDFQKGDIAEGYSVSREKKESFPLTVTSAQKNPTAFYLCASSPLAGEETQYFGPGTRLLVL.

The CDR3: CASSYTPLTGATYEQYF. CDR3 bases: TGTGCCAGCAGTTATACCCCCCTGACAGGGGCGACCTACGAGCAGTACTTC. The chain uses TRBV6-5 and TRBJ2-7; 8 bases map to TRBD1. The CDR3 contains 17 residues. V was pared by 3 bases and J by 2 bases, with 12 bases of the junction left unmatched. CDR1 is MNHEY and CDR2 is SVGAGI in the germline V gene.

In this sample, this clonotype turned up a few times. The rearrangement joins TRBV7-4 to TRBJ2-4; 10 bases line up with TRBD1. V was clipped by 3 bases and J by 3 bases; unmatched bases: 8. The CDR3 runs to 17 residues. Germline values: CDR1 SGHVT, CDR2 SQSDAQ. The CDR3 loop reads CASSLGGQGMSKNIQYF. As DNA, the CDR3 is TGTGCCAGCAGCTTGGGGGGACAGGGGATGAGCAAAAACATTCAGTACTTC.

The V gene is TRBV20-1, the J gene TRBJ2-3, with 8 bases matching TRBD2. The CDR3 length is 13 residues. With V trimmed by 5 bases and J by 4 bases, 5 bases remained unmatched. Per the germline V gene, CDR1 is DFQATT and CDR2 is SNEGSKA (reference sequence). DNA of the CDR3: TGCAGTGCTTACCGGGGGGGCCCAGATACGCAGTATTTT. Its translation: CSAYRGGPDTQYF.

This clonotype has a count of ten or more. CDR3 residues: CATSDTRTDTQYF. CDR3 nucleotides: TGTGCCACCAGTGATACCCGCACAGATACGCAGTATTTT. This sequence joins TRBV24-1 and TRBJ2-3, with no clear D. The germline V gene has CDR1 KGHDR and CDR2 SFDVKD. V was clipped by 3 bases and J by 1 base, with 4 bases between them. This CDR3 spans 13 amino acids.

This clonotype showed up just a few times. The gene calls are TRBV12-5 and TRBJ2-5, with 7 bases aligning to TRBD1. The ends lost 3 bases at V and 5 bases at J; junction bases unmatched: 12. Per germline, CDR1 LGHNT and CDR2 FRNRAP. The CDR3 is 16 residues long. The CDR3 sequence: CASGFVDRVYEETQYF. The CDR3 nucleotides read TGTGCTAGTGGTTTCGTCGACAGGGTGTATGAGGAGACCCAGTACTTC.

In its sample, this clonotype was seen a few times. The rearrangement links TRBV7-8 to TRBJ1-5; no reliable D call. The CDR3 is made up of 15 amino acids. Trimming cost V 5 bases and J 4 bases, with 15 bases left between them. Germline V CDR1 and CDR2: SGHVS, FQNEAQ. CDR3 DNA sequence: TGTGCCAGCAGCGCCGCCGGGCAGCGGAATCAGCCCCAGCATTTT. It translates to CASSAAGQRNQPQHF.

This clonotype was observed at least ten times. The chain couples TRBV27 to TRBJ2-7, with D unresolved. The length of the CDR3 is 11 residues. Germline V lookup: CDR1 MNHEY, CDR2 SMNVEV (reference sequence). V was trimmed by 6 bases and J by 5 bases, leaving 8 bases between them. DNA of the CDR3: TGTGCCAGCAGATATCTCCACGAGCAGTACTTC. Translation gives CASRYLHEQYF.

This clonotype has a handful of counts. V usage is TRBV3-1 and J usage is TRBJ2-5; D is uncertain. CDR3 length: 13 residues. CDR1 LGHDT and CDR2 YNNKEL come from the germline V gene (reference sequence). V lost 3 bases and J lost 1, with 6 bases in between. The CDR3 reads CASSQQRQETQYF. CDR3 DNA: TGTGCCAGCAGCCAGCAACGCCAAGAGACCCAGTACTTC.

This clonotype has more than one count but fewer than ten. The chain employs TRBV5-6 and TRBJ1-1; no clear D gene. V lost 4 bases, J lost 7 bases, and 11 bases lay in between. Per germline, CDR1 SGHDT and CDR2 YYEEEE. This CDR3 contains 12 residues. CDR3 DNA: TGTGCCAGCAGCCTGGGCGGTCGTGAAGCTTTCTTT. It yields the protein CASSLGGREAFF.

The chain employs TRBV11-3 and TRBJ2-1; 9 nucleotides match TRBD1. Germline V gives CDR1 SGHNT, CDR2 YENEEA. The CDR3 is made up of 23 amino acids. V lost 1 base, J lost 0 bases, and 22 bases stayed unmatched. The CDR3 loop reads CASSLGPGTGRGWGGSSYNEQFF. CDR3 coding DNA: TGTGCCAGCAGCTTAGGCCCCGGGACAGGGAGAGGATGGGGCGGCAGCTCCTACAATGAGCAGTTCTTC.

This clonotype was observed a few times. V usage is TRBV6-2 or TRBV6-3 and J usage is TRBJ1-1; D perhaps matches TRBD1 (5 bases). The CDR3 extends over 14 amino acids. The V end lost 5 bases, the J end lost 3 bases, and 13 bases lay between the germline ends. In germline, CDR1 is MNHEY, CDR2 SVGEGT. CDR3 in amino acids: CASSPAGRDTEAFF. In nucleotides, the CDR3 is TGTGCCAGCAGTCCCGCAGGGAGGGACACTGAAGCTTTCTTT.

On this clonotype: Possible read error: a much larger clone is one base away. The rearrangement joins TRBV5-5 to TRBJ2-7; D possibly matches TRBD1 or TRBD2 (5 bases each). The CDR3 is 13 residues long. The germline V gene encodes CDR1 SGHKS and CDR2 YYEKEE (reference sequence). CDR3 DNA sequence: TGTGCCAGCAGCTTCGGGGCCTCCTGCGAGCAGTACTTC. As protein: CASSFGASCEQYF.

This clonotype occurred many times. This rearrangement joins TRBV10-1 to TRBJ2-3, with a possible D match to TRBD1 (6 bases). Germline-derived CDR1 and CDR2 are WNHNN and SYGVQD (reference sequence). The length of the CDR3 is 15 residues. Trimming shortened V by 4 bases and J by 3 bases, and 14 bases separated the two germline ends. CDR3 residues: CASSAYREFTDTQYF. CDR3 coding DNA: TGCGCCAGCAGTGCTTACAGGGAATTTACAGATACGCAGTATTTT.